This record looks at one T cell receptor (beta chain) sequence and its context. Its antigen is not identified. It was with 60 Vbeta and 13 Jbeta primers that the PCR ran. Method: immunoSEQ multiplex PCR; TCRdb's copy keeps in-frame clones and lacks some. The table counts 200,000 to 250,000 clones; 0.95% to 1.3% lies in the top ten. These data are taken from a study of cytomegalovirus exposure and HLA in healthy donors. The V and J ends lost 4 bases and 3 bases respectively, with 11 bases between them. CDR3 length: 14 amino acids. The germline gives CDR1 SGHRS, CDR2 YFSETQ. Study-wide points: TCR beta sequences reportedly predicted most subjects' HLA-A and HLA-B alleles accurately.

The chain recombines TRBV5-1 with TRBJ2-1; D may be TRBD2 (7 bases). The sequencing sample was made of PBMCs. This clonotype was sampled from a girl aged 2 to 10 in good health and CMV-seropositive. CDR3 bases: TGCGCCAGCAGCGGGAGGGACAACTACAATGAGCAGTTCTTC. It codes for CASSGRDNYNEQFF.